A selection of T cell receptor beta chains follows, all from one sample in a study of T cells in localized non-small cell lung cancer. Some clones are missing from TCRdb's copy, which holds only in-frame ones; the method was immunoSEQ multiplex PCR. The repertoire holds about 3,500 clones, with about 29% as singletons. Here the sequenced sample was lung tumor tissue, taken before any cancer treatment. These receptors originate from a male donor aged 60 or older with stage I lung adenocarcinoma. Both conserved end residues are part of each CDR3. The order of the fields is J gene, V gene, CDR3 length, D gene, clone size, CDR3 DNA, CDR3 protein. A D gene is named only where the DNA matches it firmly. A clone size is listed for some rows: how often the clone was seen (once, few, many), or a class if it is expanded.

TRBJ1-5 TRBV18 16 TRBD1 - TGTGCCAGCTCACCACTCGACAGGGGGCCGGATCAGCCCCAGCATTTT CASSPLDRGPDQPQHF
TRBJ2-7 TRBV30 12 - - TGTGCCACCTCCCGGCAGGGGGGCGAGCAGTACTTC CATSRQGGEQYF
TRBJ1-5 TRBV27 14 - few TGTGCCAGCAGGCCTGCGGGGGATAATCAGCCCCAGCATTTT CASRPAGDNQPQHF
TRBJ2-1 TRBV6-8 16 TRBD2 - TGTGCCAGCAGACCCTATAGCGGCGGGAGGGCCTATGAGCAGTTCTTC CASRPYSGGRAYEQFF
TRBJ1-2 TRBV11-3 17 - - TGTGCCAGCAGCTTGTCAGGCGGGGGCAGGGCTAACTATGGCTACACCTTC CASSLSGGGRANYGYTF
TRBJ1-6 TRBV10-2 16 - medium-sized TGCGCCAGCATGTATGACCTGACAGAGTATAATTCACCCCTCCACTTT CASMYDLTEYNSPLHF
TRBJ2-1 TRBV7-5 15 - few TGTGCCAGCAGCTTAGGGACTAGCGGGAGAAATGAGCAGTTCTTC CASSLGTSGRNEQFF
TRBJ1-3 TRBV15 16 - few TGTGCCACCAGCAGAGAGGGGCTGAGCTCTGGAAACAACATATATTTT CATSREGLSSGNNIYF
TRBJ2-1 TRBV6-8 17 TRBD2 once TGTGCCAGCTTACCAGCGGGGGGACTCTCCCTATTTGATGAGCAGTTCTTC CASLPAGGLSLFDEQFF
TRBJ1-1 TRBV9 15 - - TGTGCCAGCAGCGCGCAATCAAGGGTGAACACTGAAGCTTTCTTT CASSAQSRVNTEAFF
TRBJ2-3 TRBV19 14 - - TGTGCCAGTACCCGGGCCCCTAGCGCGGATACGCAGTATTTT CASTRAPSADTQYF
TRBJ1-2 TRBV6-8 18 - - TGTGCCAGCACCGAAACCGGGGGGGTGACACAGATTAACTATGGCTACACCTTC CASTETGGVTQINYGYTF
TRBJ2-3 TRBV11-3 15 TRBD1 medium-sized TGTGCCAGCAGCTCCGGGACAGACACCGACGATACGCAGTATTTT CASSSGTDTDDTQYF
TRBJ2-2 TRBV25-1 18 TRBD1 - TGTGCCAGCAGCCATTACCCTGGACAGGGCCCCTTTACCGGGGAGCTGTTTTTT CASSHYPGQGPFTGELFF
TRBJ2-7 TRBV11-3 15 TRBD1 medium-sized TGTGCCAGCAGCTCCCCCGACAGGGGTCTCTACGAGCAGTACTTC CASSSPDRGLYEQYF
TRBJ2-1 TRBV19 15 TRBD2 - TGTGCCAGTAGTCCCCAAGCGGGAGTCCGAGGTGAGCAGTTCTTC CASSPQAGVRGEQFF
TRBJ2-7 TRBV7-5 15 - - TGTGCCAGCAGCTTAGGAGGGGGTCCCGGGCACGAGCAGTACTTC CASSLGGGPGHEQYF